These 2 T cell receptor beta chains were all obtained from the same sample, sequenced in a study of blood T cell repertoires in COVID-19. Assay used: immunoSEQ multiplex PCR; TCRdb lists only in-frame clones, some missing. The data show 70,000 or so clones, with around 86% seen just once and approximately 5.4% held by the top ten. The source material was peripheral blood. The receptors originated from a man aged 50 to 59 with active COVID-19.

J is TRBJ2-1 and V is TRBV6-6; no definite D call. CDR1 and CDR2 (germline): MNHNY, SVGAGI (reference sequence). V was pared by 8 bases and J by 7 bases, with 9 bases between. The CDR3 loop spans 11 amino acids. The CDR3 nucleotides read TGTGCCAGCGCCAGCAGGAATGAGCAGTTCTTC. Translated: CASASRNEQFF.

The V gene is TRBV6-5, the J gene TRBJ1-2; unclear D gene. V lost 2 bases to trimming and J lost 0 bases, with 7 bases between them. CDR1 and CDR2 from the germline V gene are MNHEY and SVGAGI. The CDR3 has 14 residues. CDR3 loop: CASSYAEANYGYTF. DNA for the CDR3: TGTGCCAGCAGTTACGCAGAAGCTAACTATGGCTACACCTTC.